The clone carrying this T cell receptor beta chain was observed a handful of times. The antigen remains unidentified. The data belong to a study of prognosis after radiotherapy for stage I lung cancer. Study-wide background: The authors enrolled stage I non-small cell lung cancer patients between April 2018 and early 2019.

CDR1 and CDR2 (germline): SGHRS, YFSETQ. CDR3 length: 14 residues. V gave up 6 bases and J gave up 2 bases; unmatched junction bases: 4. Two-round multiplex PCR, the amplification method, yielded TCR beta CDR3 from genomic DNA. With primers specific to each TRBV and TRBJ gene, the first-round PCR was performed. TCRdb re-called the multiplex PCR reads with MiXCR, one entry per CDR3 protein. The table lists tens of thousands of distinct CDR3 sequences, approximately 35% of them singletons, with roughly 10% in the top ten. Two separate time points each saw a draw of approximately 6 milliliters of peripheral blood. Regarding the study as a whole: Reduced unique TCR clone counts were recorded after stereotactic body radiation therapy, with a median of approximately 10,000 versus 7,000.

This sequence originates from a donor at least 50 years old with non-small cell lung cancer. The chain couples TRBV5-1 to TRBJ2-3; 9 bases align to TRBD2. Sequences were derived from PBMCs, sampled before or after stereotactic body radiation therapy (not recorded which). The CDR3 bases are TGCGCCAGCAAATTAGCGGGAGTCACAGATACGCAGTATTTT. It is translated as CASKLAGVTDTQYF.